The rows below give T cell receptor beta chains drawn from one sample of a study of early T cells in non-severe SARS-CoV-2 infection. TCRdb passed the 5' RACE reads through MiXCR, listing each CDR3 protein once. The data contain tens of thousands of distinct CDR3 sequences, 12% of them singletons. Sequenced input: whole blood. The receptors originated from an adult who was a healthcare worker with PCR-confirmed SARS-CoV-2 infection or an uninfected control (not recorded which). The CDR3 runs from the conserved cysteine through the conserved F or W. The order of the fields is D gene, J gene, clone size, V gene, CDR3 DNA, CDR3 protein. A D gene is named only where the DNA matches it firmly. Size tells how often a clone was seen (once, few, many) or the class of an expanded clone, and some rows leave it out.

. TRBJ1-2 few TRBV7-2 TGTGCCAGCAGCTTCTCAGGAATTAGCTATGGCTACACCTTC CASSFSGISYGYTF
. TRBJ2-5 . TRBV2 TGTGCCAGCAGTGAAGCGGAAGAGACCCAGTACTTC CASSEAEETQYF
TRBD1 TRBJ2-1 . TRBV2 TGTGCCAGCAGCGGGGACAGGACCTACAATGAGCAGTTCTTC CASSGDRTYNEQFF
TRBD1 TRBJ2-7 . TRBV6-6 TGTGCCAGCAGTTCCTCCGGGACAGGGGCAAAAGGCGAGCAGTACTTC CASSSSGTGAKGEQYF
. TRBJ1-1 few TRBV12-5 TGTGCTAGTGGTTTGTCGTACACTGAAGCTTTCTTT CASGLSYTEAFF
. TRBJ1-4 many TRBV18 TGTGCCAGCTCACGGGGGACAAGGACTAATAATGAAAAACTGTTTTTT CASSRGTRTNNEKLFF
. TRBJ1-3 many TRBV14 TGTGCCAGTACAGCCGGGACCGTCTCGGGAAACACCATATATTTT CASTAGTVSGNTIYF
TRBD2 TRBJ2-1 many TRBV29-1 TGCAGCGTCGCCGGACGAGCGGGAGCTGGGTCTAATGAGCAGTTCTTC CSVAGRAGAGSNEQFF
. TRBJ2-7 . TRBV4-1 TGCGCCAGCAGCCAAGCGGGTACCTACGAGCAGTACTTC CASSQAGTYEQYF
. TRBJ1-1 many TRBV10-3 TGTGCCATCACGGACTCTCTAGGACAGAGAGGGAACACTGAAGCTTTCTTT CAITDSLGQRGNTEAFF
TRBD1 TRBJ2-2 few TRBV11-2 TGTGCCAGCAGCCTTGGACAGGAGATGCCCACCGGGGAGCTGTTTTTT CASSLGQEMPTGELFF
TRBD1 TRBJ1-2 . TRBV9 TGTGCCAGCGGGACAGGATCCATGCGGGGGTATGGCTACACCTTC CASGTGSMRGYGYTF
. TRBJ2-5 . TRBV19 TGTGCCAGCGGAAAGACCGGGACCCCGGGAGAGACCCAGTACTTC CASGKTGTPGETQYF
TRBD2 TRBJ2-7 . TRBV6-7 TGTGCCAGCAGCCCAGCCCGTAGCGGGGGTCGGGACGAGCAGTACTTC CASSPARSGGRDEQYF
. TRBJ1-1 few TRBV19 TGTGCCAGTAGTAATGGGGATATGAATGAAGCTTTCTTT CASSNGDMNEAFF
. TRBJ2-4 few TRBV7-8 TGTGCCAGCAGCTTTGCCGACTCCCTTCAGTACTTC CASSFADSLQYF
TRBD2 TRBJ2-5 . TRBV3-1 TGTGCCAGCAGCCAAGATTGGTCTTCCGGGGGGGAGACCCAGTACTTC CASSQDWSSGGETQYF
. TRBJ2-7 . TRBV10-3 TGTGCCATCAGTGAGTCCTCCCAGGGAAATGACGAGCAGTACTTC CAISESSQGNDEQYF
. TRBJ2-5 . TRBV7-2 TGTGCCAGCAGCTCCCGGGCCGGCCTTCAAGAGACCCAGTACTTC CASSSRAGLQETQYF
. TRBJ2-1 many TRBV28 TGTGCCAGCAAAGAACCCGGGCAGTATGAGTTCTTC CASKEPGQYEFF
. TRBJ2-7 . TRBV28 TGTGCCAGCACTCTAGCTTACGAGCAGTACTTC CASTLAYEQYF
. TRBJ1-5 few TRBV28 TGTGCCAGCAGTACTGGGTGGCGCAATCAGCCCCAGCATTTT CASSTGWRNQPQHF